The table lists the clone carrying this T cell receptor (beta chain) with many counts. The entry originates in a study of T cells in Graves' hyperthyroidism and ophthalmopathy. From RNA transcripts, TCR beta CDR3 regions were amplified. A set of HTBI primers served as the primers for a first-round RT-PCR of the TCR CDR3. TCRdb ran MiXCR on the multiplex PCR reads and lists one entry per CDR3 protein. Of approximately 560,000 distinct CDR3 sequences in the sample, roughly 14% are singletons; the top ten hold about 7%. V lost 3 bases to trimming and J lost 3 bases; unmatched junction nucleotides: 9. CDR1 and CDR2 from the germline V gene are SGHRS and YFSETQ. This CDR3 spans 16 amino acids. Hyperthyroidism patients were newly diagnosed, had disease duration under 2 months, and were aged 18 to 65 years.

Sample: blood. The clonotype originates from a woman in her twenties or thirties with Graves' hyperthyroidism. The V and J genes are TRBV5-1 and TRBJ2-7; 10 positions agree with TRBD2. This CDR3 is CASSSLGTSVLYEQYF. As DNA, the CDR3 is TGCGCCAGCAGCTCGCTGGGGACTAGCGTTCTCTACGAGCAGTACTTC.